Listed below are T cell receptor beta chains from one sample, sequenced in a study of control samples from healthy donors and cancer patients. Sequencing was performed with immunoSEQ multiplex PCR; in TCRdb, only in-frame clones are kept and a portion is missing. The sample includes over 100,000 clones, about 90% of them seen just once. The specimen sequenced was blood. The receptors shown here come from a woman aged 50 to 60 in good health. Each CDR3 is given with its conserved first and last residue. Fields, in order: clone size, D gene, V gene, J gene, CDR3 protein, CDR3 DNA. The D gene is left open where the match is weak. Size is stated for part of the rows, as once, few or many counts, or as a class when the clone is expanded.

-	TRBD2	TRBV2	TRBJ2-1	CASSGGLAGYNEQFF	TGTGCCAGCAGTGGGGGACTAGCGGGATACAATGAGCAGTTCTTC
-	TRBD1	TRBV19	TRBJ1-6	CASTWDRDSSPLHF	TGTGCCAGTACTTGGGACAGAGATTCTTCACCCCTCCACTTT
-	TRBD1	TRBV20-1	TRBJ1-4	CSASSGQGVEKLFF	TGCAGTGCTAGTTCCGGACAGGGAGTAGAAAAACTGTTTTTT
-	-	TRBV4-1	TRBJ1-2	CASSQDFGPYGYTF	TGCGCCAGCAGCCAAGATTTTGGGCCCTATGGCTACACCTTC
-	TRBD1	TRBV7-9	TRBJ1-5	CASSFGTGIRKSNQPQHF	TGTGCCAGCAGCTTCGGGACAGGGATACGAAAGAGCAATCAGCCCCAGCATTTT
-	-	TRBV29-1	TRBJ1-1	CSASGTEAFF	TGCAGCGCCTCGGGCACTGAAGCTTTCTTT
-	TRBD1	TRBV7-2	TRBJ1-5	CASSLKGRDSFNQPQHF	TGTGCCAGCAGCTTAAAGGGTAGGGACAGTTTCAATCAGCCCCAGCATTTT
-	-	TRBV10-3	TRBJ1-5	CAISLGGNQPQHF	TGTGCCATCAGCTTGGGCGGAAATCAGCCCCAGCATTTT
-	-	TRBV9	TRBJ1-1	CASSVGRGRNTEAFF	TGTGCCAGCAGCGTAGGGAGGGGCCGGAACACTGAAGCTTTCTTT
-	-	TRBV7-5	TRBJ2-7	CARSLALGQGASDEQYF	TGTGCCAGAAGCTTAGCGTTGGGACAGGGGGCATCGGACGAGCAGTACTTC
-	-	TRBV29-1	TRBJ1-2	CSVSLGPYGYTF	TGCAGCGTTTCCCTAGGTCCCTATGGCTACACCTTC
-	-	TRBV30	TRBJ1-5	CAWSVKGGAQPQHF	TGTGCCTGGAGCGTAAAGGGGGGGGCCCAGCCCCAGCATTTT
-	TRBD1	TRBV6-5	TRBJ1-2	CASSTGTGMDYTF	TGTGCCAGCAGTACCGGGACAGGGATGGACTACACCTTC
-	-	TRBV7-2	TRBJ2-1	CASSLAKRFTEQFF	TGTGCCAGCAGCTTAGCGAAGCGGTTCACTGAGCAGTTCTTC
-	TRBD1	TRBV24-1	TRBJ1-2	CATSDLGQGKGGDNGYTF	TGTGCCACCAGTGACCTTGGACAGGGGAAGGGCGGGGACAATGGCTACACCTTC
-	-	TRBV4-1	TRBJ2-2	CASSQIRVMGSVTGELFF	TGCGCCAGCAGCCAAATACGAGTGATGGGGTCAGTCACCGGGGAGCTGTTTTTT
once	-	TRBV7-6	TRBJ2-2	CASSLGNTGELFF	TGTGCCAGCAGCTTGGGGAACACCGGGGAGCTGTTTTTT
-	-	TRBV2	TRBJ1-1	CASSVRGKLEAFF	TGTGCCAGCAGTGTCCGGGGGAAATTGGAAGCTTTCTTT
-	-	TRBV30	TRBJ2-7	CAWSRGGLTYEQYF	TGTGCCTGGAGTCGAGGGGGGCTTACCTACGAGCAGTACTTC
-	TRBD2	TRBV28	TRBJ2-1	CASRMDTGLAAYNEQFF	TGTGCCAGCAGAATGGACACGGGACTAGCGGCTTACAATGAGCAGTTCTTC
-	-	TRBV5-6	TRBJ2-3	CASSSVGTDTQYF	TGTGCCAGCAGCTCGGTTGGCACAGATACGCAGTATTTT
once	TRBD1	TRBV19	TRBJ1-2	CASSPGQSIYGYTF	TGTGCCAGTAGTCCGGGACAGTCTATATATGGCTACACCTTC
-	TRBD1	TRBV5-1	TRBJ2-2	CASSTGQGSNTGELFF	TGCGCCAGCAGCACGGGACAGGGGTCGAACACCGGGGAGCTGTTTTTT
-	TRBD2	TRBV6-5	TRBJ2-1	CASTLAGGTYNEQFF	TGTGCCAGCACATTAGCGGGAGGAACTTACAATGAGCAGTTCTTC
-	-	TRBV14	TRBJ2-7	CASSHPRAGSYEQYF	TGTGCCAGCAGCCATCCCCGGGCAGGCTCCTACGAGCAGTACTTC
-	-	TRBV20-1	TRBJ2-5	CSASRGGSAKETQYF	TGCAGTGCTAGTCGGGGAGGATCGGCGAAAGAGACCCAGTACTTC
-	TRBD1	TRBV19	TRBJ1-1	CASSRDRGTNTEAFF	TGTGCCAGTAGTCGGGACAGGGGAACGAACACTGAAGCTTTCTTT
once	-	TRBV9	TRBJ2-2	CASSVAPGELFF	TGTGCCAGCAGCGTAGCCCCCGGGGAGCTGTTTTTT
-	-	TRBV27	TRBJ1-1	CASSLFPAGNTEAFF	TGTGCCAGCAGTTTATTTCCGGCGGGGAACACTGAAGCTTTCTTT
-	TRBD1	TRBV28	TRBJ1-2	CASSSPGQGGKGRYGYTF	TGTGCCAGCAGTTCCCCTGGACAGGGGGGAAAGGGGAGGTATGGCTACACCTTC